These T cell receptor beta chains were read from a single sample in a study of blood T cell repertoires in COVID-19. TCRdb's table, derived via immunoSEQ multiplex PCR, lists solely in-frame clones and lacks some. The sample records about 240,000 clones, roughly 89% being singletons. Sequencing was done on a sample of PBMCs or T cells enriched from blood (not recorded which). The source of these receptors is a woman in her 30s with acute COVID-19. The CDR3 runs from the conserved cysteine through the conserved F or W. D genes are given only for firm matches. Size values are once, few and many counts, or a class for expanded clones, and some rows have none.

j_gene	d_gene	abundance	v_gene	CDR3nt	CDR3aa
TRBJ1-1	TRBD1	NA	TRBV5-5	TGTGCCAGCAGCTCGGACAGGGGACTGAACACTGAAGCTTTCTTT	CASSSDRGLNTEAFF
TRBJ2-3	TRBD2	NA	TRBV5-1	TGCGCCAGCAGCCCCAGCGGGGAGAGCACAGATACGCAGTATTTT	CASSPSGESTDTQYF
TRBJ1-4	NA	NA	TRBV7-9	TGTGCCAGCAGCTTAGAAGGGGAGGTATATGAAAAACTGTTTTTT	CASSLEGEVYEKLFF
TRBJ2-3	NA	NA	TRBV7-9	TGTGCCAGCAGCTTAGCTATCGGCGGGGTCGCCACAGATACGCAGTATTTT	CASSLAIGGVATDTQYF
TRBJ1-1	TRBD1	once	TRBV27	TGTGCCAGCAGTTTCGGACAGGGGGCAGGGGGGATGAACACTGAAGCTTTCTTT	CASSFGQGAGGMNTEAFF
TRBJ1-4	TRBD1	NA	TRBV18	TGTGCCAGCTCACCCCCCGGGACAGGGGGCGAAAAACTGTTTTTT	CASSPPGTGGEKLFF
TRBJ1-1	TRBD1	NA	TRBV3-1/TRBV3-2	TGTGCCAGCAGCCGGGGGACAGGGAACACTGAAGCTTTCTTT	CASSRGTGNTEAFF
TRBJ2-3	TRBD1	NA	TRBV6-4	TGTGCCAGCAGCCAGACAGGGACCGGCACAGATACGCAGTATTTT	CASSQTGTGTDTQYF
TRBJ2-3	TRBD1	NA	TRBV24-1	TGTGCCACCAGTGATCCTTTGGACAGGGGGGCAGATACGCAGTATTTT	CATSDPLDRGADTQYF
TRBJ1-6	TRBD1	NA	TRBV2	TGTGCCAGCAGGGGGGACAGAACCTATAATTCACCCCTCCACTTT	CASRGDRTYNSPLHF
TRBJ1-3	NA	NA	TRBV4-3	TGCGCCAGCAGCCAAGGGCAGGGGAACACCATATATTTT	CASSQGQGNTIYF
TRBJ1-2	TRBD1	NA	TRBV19	TGTGCCAGTAGTAAACAGGGGGGCTTAGCGGATGGCTACACCTTC	CASSKQGGLADGYTF
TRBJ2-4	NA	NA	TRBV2	TGTGCCAGCAACCCATACAGGGACGGTTGGGACATTCAGTACTTC	CASNPYRDGWDIQYF
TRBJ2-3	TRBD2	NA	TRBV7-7	TGTGCTAGCAGCTCTGGACTAGCGGGGGTGTTAGATACGCAGTATTTT	CASSSGLAGVLDTQYF
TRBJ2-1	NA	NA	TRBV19	TGTGCCAGTAGTATAAGGCAGGCCGATGAGCAGTTCTTC	CASSIRQADEQFF
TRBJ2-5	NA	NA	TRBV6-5	TGTGCCAGCAGCCGAGGGACATACGGGCCGGAGACCCAGTACTTC	CASSRGTYGPETQYF
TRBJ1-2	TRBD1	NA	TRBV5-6	TGTGCCAGCAGCTCCGGGACAGGCCGAGCTAACTATGGCTACACCTTC	CASSSGTGRANYGYTF
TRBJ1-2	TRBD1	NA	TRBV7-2	TGTGCCAGCAGCTTCAACATCATGTGGGACAGGGCTCCCTATGGCTACACCTTC	CASSFNIMWDRAPYGYTF
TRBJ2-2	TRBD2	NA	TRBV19	TGTGCCAGTAGTATACCGGGGGGGCTTCTTTACGGGGAGCTGTTTTTT	CASSIPGGLLYGELFF
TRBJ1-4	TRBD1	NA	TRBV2	TGTGCCAGCAGTGCGACAGGGGGCCAGAATGAAAAACTGTTTTTT	CASSATGGQNEKLFF
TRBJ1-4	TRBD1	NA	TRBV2	TGTGCCATCCAAGGGGGCACTAATGAAAAACTGTTTTTT	CAIQGGTNEKLFF
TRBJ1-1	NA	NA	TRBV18	TGTGCCAGCTCACCAAGGGAGGACACTGAAGCTTTCTTT	CASSPREDTEAFF
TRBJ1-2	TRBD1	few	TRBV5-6	TGTGCCAGCAGCTTGGTGGGACAGGGTCGGTATGGCTACACCTTC	CASSLVGQGRYGYTF
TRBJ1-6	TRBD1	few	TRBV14	TGTGCCAGCAGCCTGGACAGGGCTTACTCTTCACCCCTCCACTTT	CASSLDRAYSSPLHF
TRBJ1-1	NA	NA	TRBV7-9	TGTGCCTCCGGAGAGAACACTGAAGCTTTCTTT	CASGENTEAFF
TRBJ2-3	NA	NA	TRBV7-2	TGTGCCAGCAGCTTAGCCAGGGATAGCACAGATACGCAGTATTTT	CASSLARDSTDTQYF
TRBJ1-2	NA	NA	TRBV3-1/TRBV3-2	TGTGCCAGCAGCACCGATACGGGGAACTATGGCTACACCTTC	CASSTDTGNYGYTF
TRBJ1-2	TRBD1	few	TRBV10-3	TGTGCCATCACTCGAACGGGACAGGGAGAAGGCTACACCTTC	CAITRTGQGEGYTF
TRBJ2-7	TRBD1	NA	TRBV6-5	TGTGCCAGCAGGGCGGGACAGGGATTCGGGGAGCAGTACTTC	CASRAGQGFGEQYF
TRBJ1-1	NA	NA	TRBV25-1	TGTGCCAGCAGTGAAAGAGGTAGGAACACTGAAGCTTTCTTT	CASSERGRNTEAFF